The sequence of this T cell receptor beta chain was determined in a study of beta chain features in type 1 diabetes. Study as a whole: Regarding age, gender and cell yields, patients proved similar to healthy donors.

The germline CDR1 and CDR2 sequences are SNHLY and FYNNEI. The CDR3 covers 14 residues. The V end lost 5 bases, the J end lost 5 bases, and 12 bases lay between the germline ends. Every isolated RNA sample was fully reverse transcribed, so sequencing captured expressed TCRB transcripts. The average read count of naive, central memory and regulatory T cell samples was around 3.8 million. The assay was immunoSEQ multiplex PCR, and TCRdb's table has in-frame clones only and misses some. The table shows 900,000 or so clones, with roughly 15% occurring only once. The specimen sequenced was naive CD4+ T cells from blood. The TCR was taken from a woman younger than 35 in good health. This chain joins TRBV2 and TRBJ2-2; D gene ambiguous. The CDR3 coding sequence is TGTGCCAGCAGTCCCAGTATCAAGACCGGGGAGCTGTTTTTT. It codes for CASSPSIKTGELFF.